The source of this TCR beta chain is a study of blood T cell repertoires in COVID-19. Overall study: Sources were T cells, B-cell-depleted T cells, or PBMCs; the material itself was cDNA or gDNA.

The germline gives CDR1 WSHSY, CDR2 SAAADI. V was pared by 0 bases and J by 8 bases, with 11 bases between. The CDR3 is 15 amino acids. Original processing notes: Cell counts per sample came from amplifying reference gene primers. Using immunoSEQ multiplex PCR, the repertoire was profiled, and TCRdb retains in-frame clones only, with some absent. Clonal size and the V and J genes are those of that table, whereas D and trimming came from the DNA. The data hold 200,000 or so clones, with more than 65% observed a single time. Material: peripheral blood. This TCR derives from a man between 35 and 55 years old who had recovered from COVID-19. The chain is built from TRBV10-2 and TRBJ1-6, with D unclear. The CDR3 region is CASSESETEDSPLHF. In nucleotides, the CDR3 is TGCGCCAGCAGTGAGTCTGAGACGGAGGATTCACCCCTCCACTTT.